Following are 26 T cell receptor beta chains from one sample sequenced in a study of identical twins (dated by TCRdb to 2016 to 2017). The library was prepared using 5' RACE. This sample was sequenced with an Illumina HiSeq 2000. TCRdb took the public reads, trimmed them with fastp at Q25, ran MiXCR for clone calling and kept in-frame beta chains. Rows with a matching CDR3 protein are joined into one entry that keeps the most common DNA and genes. Recorded for this sample are 750,000 to 950,000 distinct CDR3 sequences; approximately 13% of them occurred a single time. Jointly, the top ten make up around 1.6% of the sample. Separately, the same data were catalogued under a study of yellow fever vaccine responses in identical twins.

Source material: PBMCs. Receptor source: a woman between 18 and 29 years old in good health.

The chain carries TRBV20-1 and TRBJ1-5; 7 nucleotides align to TRBD1. CDR1 DFQATT and CDR2 SNEGSKA come from the germline V gene (reference sequence). V was clipped by 2 bases and J by 7 bases; unmatched bases: 2. This CDR3 has 12 amino acids. The CDR3 here is CSARQGVQPQHF. As DNA, the CDR3 is TGCAGTGCTAGACAGGGGGTACAGCCCCAGCATTTT.

The CDR3 sequence is CASSDGHRDDYEQYF. CDR3 sequence (DNA): TGTGCCAGCAGCGACGGACACCGGGACGATTACGAGCAGTACTTC. This chain connects TRBV9 to TRBJ2-7; either TRBD1 or TRBD2 may fit D (5 bases each). The CDR3 is made up of 15 amino acids. V was cut by 3 bases and J by 4 bases, with 17 bases left in between. Germline V gene data show CDR1 as SGDLS and CDR2 as YYNGEE.

This chain joins TRBV7-8 and TRBJ1-2; D is ambiguous. V shed 1 base and J shed 2 bases, with 11 bases lying between them. Germline V gives CDR1 SGHVS, CDR2 FQNEAQ. The CDR3 consists of 15 residues. This CDR3 is CASSLEYWNNYGYTF. Here the CDR3 DNA reads TGTGCCAGCAGCTTAGAGTATTGGAACAACTATGGCTACACCTTC.

This rearrangement joins TRBV11-2 to TRBJ2-3, with D possibly matching TRBD2 (5 bases). CDR3 size: 16 residues. Trimming took 4 bases from V and 6 from J, leaving 20 bases between them. The germline CDR1 and CDR2 sequences are SGHAT and FQNNGV. For the CDR3, the DNA is TGTGCCAGCAGCTCGAGTACAGCGGTACTAACGGATACGCAGTATTTT. It yields the protein CASSSSTAVLTDTQYF. Combining the CDR3 with reference TRBV11-2 and TRBJ2-3 gives the whole variable domain EAGVAQSPRYKIIEKRQSVAFWCNPISGHATLYWYQQILGQGPKLLIQFQNNGVVDDSQLPKDRFSAERLKGVDSTLKIQPAKLEDSAVYLCASSSSTAVLTDTQYFGPGTRLTVL.

This chain uses TRBV2 with TRBJ2-5; 9 bases are a match to TRBD2. The CDR3 runs to 14 residues. In germline, CDR1 is SNHLY, CDR2 FYNNEI. V lost 4 bases, J lost 5 bases, and 5 bases stayed unmatched. The CDR3 DNA sequence: TGTGCCAGCAGTGTCGGGACTAGCTATGAGACCCAGTACTTC. Translating gives CASSVGTSYETQYF.

V gene TRBV5-1 combines with J gene TRBJ2-7; tentative D call: TRBD2 (6 bases). The germline V gene encodes CDR1 SGHRS and CDR2 YFSETQ. V gave up 1 base and J gave up 4 bases, with 9 bases separating them. There are 13 residues in the CDR3. In nucleotides, the CDR3 is TGCGCCAGCAGCTTGTGGGGGGATTACGAGCAGTACTTC. It specifies CASSLWGDYEQYF. The whole variable domain, filled in from reference TRBV5-1 and TRBJ2-7, reads KAGVTQTPRYLIKTRGQQVTLSCSPISGHRSVSWYQQTPGQGLQFLFEYFSETQRNKGNFPGRFSGRQFSNSRSEMNVSTLELGDSALYLCASSLWGDYEQYFGPGTRLTVT.

This clonotype was picked up many times. The chain carries TRBV10-3 and TRBJ1-2; D might be TRBD1 (6 bases). V lost 0 bases, J lost 6 bases, and 17 bases lay in between. CDR3 size: 16 residues. Germline V gene lookup returns CDR1 ENHRY and CDR2 SYGVKD. The CDR3 region has the DNA TGTGCCATCAGTGAGTCGAGTGGCAGGGGAAGGGATGGCTACACCTTC. This translates into CAISESSGRGRDGYTF.

CDR3 bases: TGTGCCACCAGTGGTTCGGTTGGGACGTTAGGGGACAATGAGCAGTTCTTC. The encoded protein is CATSGSVGTLGDNEQFF. This chain joins TRBV24-1 and TRBJ2-1; possibly TRBD1 or TRBD2 for D (5 bases each). This CDR3 comprises 17 residues. The V gene's germline CDR1 is KGHDR and CDR2 SFDVKD. Trimming took 5 bases from V and 5 from J, leaving 21 bases between them.

This clonotype has a handful of counts. This chain joins TRBV25-1 and TRBJ2-7; 8 positions match TRBD1. The CDR3 sequence is 14 residues long. Looked up from germline, CDR1 is MGHDK and CDR2 is SYGVNS. Trimming at V came to 6 bases and at J to 0 bases, leaving 4 bases not matched to a gene. The CDR3 DNA is TGTGCCAGCAGGGGGGACAGGAGCTCCTACGAGCAGTACTTC. Translation gives CASRGDRSSYEQYF.

In this sample, this clonotype turned up a few times. The rearrangement joins TRBV11-2 to TRBJ2-3; 9 positions agree with TRBD1. The CDR3 spans 19 residues. V was pared by 1 base and J by 1 base, with 12 bases of the junction left unmatched. CDR1 and CDR2 from the germline V gene are SGHAT and FQNNGV. The CDR3 bases are TGTGCCAGCAGCTTAGGGATTAGAACAGGGGGCAGTGGCACAGATACGCAGTATTTT. Translating it yields CASSLGIRTGGSGTDTQYF.

The V and J genes are TRBV7-9 and TRBJ2-7; TRBD1 matches 8 bases. Germline CDR1 reads SEHNR; CDR2 reads FQNEAQ (reference sequence). V lost 3 bases and J lost 4; bases outside the gene matches: 8. The CDR3 has 15 residues. The DNA of the CDR3 is TGTGCCAGCAGCTTCGACAGGGGACTGGGTTACGAGCAGTACTTC. Protein sequence: CASSFDRGLGYEQYF.

The CDR3 nucleotides are TGTGCCAGCAGCGTAGAGGGACTAGCGGGAGGGCCCATGTTGGAGACCCAGTACTTC. Protein product: CASSVEGLAGGPMLETQYF. The rearrangement links TRBV9 to TRBJ2-5; 16 bases align to TRBD2. Trimming cost V 0 bases and J 5 bases; bases outside gene matches: 10. CDR3 length equals 19 residues. From germline, CDR1 is SGDLS and CDR2 YYNGEE.

This chain links TRBV6-1 with TRBJ1-5; D unclear. Germline loops: CDR1 MNHNS, CDR2 SASEGT. The V end lost 6 bases, the J end lost 1 base, and 13 bases lay between the germline ends. The CDR3 spans 15 residues. DNA of the CDR3: TGTGCCAGCAGGACGGAGGTGGGCAGCAATCAGCCCCAGCATTTT. Its protein is CASRTEVGSNQPQHF.

A few counts support this clonotype. The J gene is TRBJ2-5, the V gene TRBV5-6; D is ambiguous. The CDR3 is made up of 15 amino acids. V shed 1 base and J shed 5 bases, with 15 bases lying between them. CDR1 and CDR2 from the germline V gene are SGHDT and YYEEEE. CDR3 coding DNA: TGTGCCAGCAGCTTGAAGTCGGGCTCGCGGGAGACCCAGTACTTC. It is translated as CASSLKSGSRETQYF.

This clonotype was detected only a few times. The chain recombines TRBV20-1 with TRBJ2-2, with no clear D. V lost 3 bases to trimming and J lost 1 base, with 6 bases between them. CDR1 and CDR2 from the germline V gene are DFQATT and SNEGSKA (reference sequence). The CDR3 contains 13 residues. The CDR3 spells CSARPRNTGELFF. In nucleotides, the CDR3 is TGCAGTGCTAGGCCCAGGAACACCGGGGAGCTGTTTTTT.

The chain is built from TRBV28 and TRBJ1-2; maybe TRBD1 (6 bases). This CDR3 region has 14 residues. V gave up 3 bases and J gave up 4 bases, with 12 bases separating them. Germline values: CDR1 MDHEN, CDR2 SYDVKM. CDR3 loop: CASSFGGPGYGYTF. Here the CDR3 DNA reads TGTGCCAGCAGTTTCGGGGGGCCGGGCTATGGCTACACCTTC.

The chain uses TRBV2 and TRBJ2-3; 9 bases are shared with TRBD2. Germline CDR1 reads SNHLY; CDR2 reads FYNNEI. With 7 bases clipped from V and 2 bases from J, the junction kept 7 bases outside the gene matches. The CDR3 is 15 amino acids. This chain's CDR3 is CASMALAGFTDTQYF. In nucleotides, the CDR3 is TGTGCCAGCATGGCACTAGCGGGTTTCACAGATACGCAGTATTTT.

The rearrangement uses TRBV6-2 or TRBV6-3 and TRBJ1-1; maybe TRBD1 (5 bases). V was shortened by 0 bases and J by 0 bases, with 20 bases between the two germline ends. Germline CDR1 reads MNHEY; CDR2 reads SVGEGT. This CDR3 region has 19 residues. The CDR3: CASSYSISRQRTMNTEAFF. The DNA for the CDR3 is TGTGCCAGCAGTTACTCGATCTCCCGACAGAGAACCATGAACACTGAAGCTTTCTTT.

This clonotype occurred a few times. The chain has TRBV12-3 or TRBV12-4 and TRBJ2-1; tentatively, D is TRBD2 (6 bases). The V and J ends lost 7 bases and 9 bases respectively, with 19 bases between them. The CDR3 has 14 residues. The CDR3 nucleotides are TGTGCCAGCACTCTAGCGTCGGGGTTTGGTGAGCAGTTCTTC. This gives the protein CASTLASGFGEQFF.

Only a few counts were recorded for this clonotype. J is TRBJ2-3 and V is TRBV28; no clear D gene. CDR1 and CDR2 (germline): MDHEN, SYDVKM. The V gene lost 2 bases and the J gene lost 2 bases, with 17 bases spanning the gap. The CDR3 runs to 17 residues. The CDR3: CASSLKASVVYTDTQYF. DNA of the CDR3: TGTGCCAGCAGTTTAAAGGCTAGTGTCGTCTACACAGATACGCAGTATTTT.

The table lists this clonotype with a few counts. This sequence joins TRBV9 and TRBJ2-1; D remains unclear. The V gene lost 4 bases and the J gene lost 4 bases, with 9 bases spanning the gap. Germline lookup yields CDR1 SGDLS and CDR2 YYNGEE. This CDR3 has 13 residues. The DNA of the CDR3 is TGTGCCAGCAGCCCTTCCATTTACAATGAGCAGTTCTTC. Amino acids: CASSPSIYNEQFF.

The rearrangement joins TRBV20-1 to TRBJ2-7; D not resolved. Germline V gives CDR1 DFQATT, CDR2 SNEGSKA (reference sequence). Trimming cost V 5 bases and J 2 bases, with 13 bases left between them. The CDR3 has 13 amino acids. The CDR3 protein is CSAPRYPAYEQYV. DNA of the CDR3: TGCAGTGCTCCTCGGTACCCAGCCTACGAGCAGTACGTC.

The rearrangement links TRBV12-3 or TRBV12-4 to TRBJ2-1; tentative D call: TRBD2 (5 bases). Deletions cut 6 bases from V and 14 bases from J, with 17 bases between. The CDR3 is 12 residues long. For the CDR3, the DNA is TGTGCCAGCAGCATGGGTACTTCGAGGGAGTTCTTC. It specifies CASSMGTSREFF.

This clonotype has only a few counts. The CDR3 DNA is TGCAGCGTACAGACTAGCGGGAACCAAAGAGGCACGCAGTATTTT. Translation: CSVQTSGNQRGTQYF. The rearrangement links TRBV29-1 to TRBJ2-3; 11 positions match TRBD2. Germline-derived CDR1 and CDR2 are SQVTM and ANQGSEA. Trimming removed 6 bases from V and 9 bases from J; junction bases left unmatched: 14. The CDR3 runs 15 residues.

V is TRBV28 and J is TRBJ2-2; D might be TRBD2 (6 bases). Germline CDR1 and CDR2: MDHEN and SYDVKM. CDR3 length: 15 residues. Trimming left V 5 bases short and J 3 bases short, with 13 bases between. CDR3 in DNA: TGTGCCAGCAGTCCGTTGGGGACTGACACCGGGGAGCTGTTTTTT. Translated, it gives CASSPLGTDTGELFF. Based on the CDR3 plus reference TRBV28 and TRBJ2-2, the full variable domain is DVKVTQSSRYLVKRTGEKVFLECVQDMDHENMFWYRQDPGLGLRLIYFSYDVKMKEKGDIPEGYSVSREKKERFSLILESASTNQTSMYLCASSPLGTDTGELFFGEGSRLTVL.

The sample holds a few counts of this clonotype. CDR3 protein: CAISTTSADSYEQYF. For the CDR3, the DNA is TGTGCCATCAGTACCACTAGCGCGGACTCCTACGAGCAGTACTTC. V usage is TRBV10-3 and J usage is TRBJ2-7, with 7 nucleotides matching TRBD2. The germline gives CDR1 ENHRY, CDR2 SYGVKD. The CDR3 loop spans 15 amino acids. V lost 5 bases and J lost 0; bases outside the gene matches: 7.